This T cell receptor beta chain stems from a study of shared clonotypes between healthy human individuals. Method: immunoSEQ multiplex PCR; TCRdb's copy keeps in-frame clones and lacks some. The repertoire includes just over 2,000,000 clones, less than 95% of them detected once, and about 1.1% sits in the top ten. The sample holds one count of this clone. Naive-designated CD8 cells lacked CD45RO, were positively enriched for CCR7, and omitted terminally differentiated effector memory CD45RA+ cells. V lost 7 bases and J 9 bases, leaving 9 bases between the germline ends. There are 10 residues in the CDR3. Germline V gives CDR1 MNHEY, CDR2 SMNVEV (reference sequence).

This TCR was recovered from a man aged 18 to 29 in good health. Source material: naive CD8+ T cells sorted from blood. The chain uses TRBV27 and TRBJ2-5; D gene uncertain. The CDR3 is CASNWQPQYF. CDR3 coding DNA: TGTGCCAGCAATTGGCAGCCCCAGTACTTC.